A selection of T cell receptor beta chains follows, all from one sample in a study of blood T cell repertoires in COVID-19. Sequencing was performed with immunoSEQ multiplex PCR; in TCRdb, only in-frame clones are kept and a portion is missing. The top ten clones hold less than 6% of a sample with more than 250,000 clones, about 90% of them seen once. What was sequenced was PBMCs or T cells enriched from blood (not recorded which). These receptors all come from a woman aged 30 to 39 who had recovered from COVID-19. CDR3s include the opening cysteine and the closing phenylalanine or tryptophan. D genes are given only for firm matches. A clone size is listed for some rows: how often the clone was seen (once, few, many), or a class if it is expanded.

d_call | j_call | v_call | clone_size | cdr3_nt | cdr3_aa
TRBD2 | TRBJ2-2 | TRBV7-2 | once | TGTGCCAGCAGCTCCCCTAGCGGGGTCAACACCGGGGAGCTGTTTTTT | CASSSPSGVNTGELFF
TRBD1 | TRBJ2-7 | TRBV9 | - | TGTGCCAGCAGCGTCAACCGGGACAGGGAGGGGAGCGAGCAGTACTTC | CASSVNRDREGSEQYF
TRBD1 | TRBJ1-2 | TRBV30 | - | TGTGCCTGGTCGGGATCGGGACAGGGGGTAGGCTACACCTTC | CAWSGSGQGVGYTF
TRBD1 | TRBJ2-7 | TRBV19 | - | TGTGCCAGTAGCCCTGGGACAGGGACCCTCTACGAGCAGTACTTC | CASSPGTGTLYEQYF
- | TRBJ2-5 | TRBV5-1 | once | TGCGCCAGCAGCCGGGGATGGGAAGAGACCCAGTACTTC | CASSRGWEETQYF
- | TRBJ1-1 | TRBV19 | - | TGTGCCAGTAGTTCTCGCACAGGGACGAACACTGAAGCTTTCTTT | CASSSRTGTNTEAFF
TRBD1 | TRBJ1-2 | TRBV19 | - | TGTGCCAGTAGTATTACAGGGGGCTATGGCTACACCTTC | CASSITGGYGYTF
- | TRBJ1-2 | TRBV6-1 | - | TGTGCCAGCAGGCAGCAGGGTGTCGATGGCTACACCTTC | CASRQQGVDGYTF
- | TRBJ1-2 | TRBV7-2 | - | TGTGCCAGCAGCCTAGGCAACAGAAACACTAACTATGGCTACACCTTC | CASSLGNRNTNYGYTF
TRBD1 | TRBJ1-2 | TRBV6-1 | - | TGTGCCAGCAGTGGACGGACAGGGCGCGTATTGAGCGGCTACACCTTC | CASSGRTGRVLSGYTF
TRBD1 | TRBJ1-4 | TRBV19 | - | TGTGCCAGTAGTCTCCGACAGGGGATAGGTAATGAAAAACTGTTTTTT | CASSLRQGIGNEKLFF
- | TRBJ1-5 | TRBV23-1 | - | TGCGCCGCACGCAGGAGGGCCCAAAACTATAGCAATCAGCCCCAGCATTTT | CAARRRAQNYSNQPQHF
- | TRBJ1-5 | TRBV19 | - | TGTGCCAGTAGTATGGGACTTTTCTCTAGCTATAGCAATCAGCCCCAGCATTTT | CASSMGLFSSYSNQPQHF
- | TRBJ1-4 | TRBV7-9 | - | TGTGCCAGCAGCTTAATGATCAGGGCCATTAATGAAAAACTGTTTTTT | CASSLMIRAINEKLFF
- | TRBJ2-5 | TRBV4-2 | - | TGTGCCAGCAGCCCGGGACTCAAAGAGACCCAGTACTTC | CASSPGLKETQYF
TRBD1 | TRBJ2-7 | TRBV4-3 | - | TGCGCCAGCAGCACACGGGACAGGGGGGGAGAGCAGTACTTC | CASSTRDRGGEQYF
TRBD1 | TRBJ1-2 | TRBV19 | - | TGTGCCAGTAGGAGACAGGGGACTAACTATGGCTACACCTTC | CASRRQGTNYGYTF
TRBD1 | TRBJ2-1 | TRBV28 | once | TGTGCCAGCAGTTTTCGTCCCGGGACAGGGGATATCAATGAGCAGTTCTTC | CASSFRPGTGDINEQFF
- | TRBJ2-2 | TRBV19 | few | TGTGCCAGTAGTATCGCCGGAGGGGACACCGGGGAGCTGTTTTTT | CASSIAGGDTGELFF
- | TRBJ1-2 | TRBV4-1 | - | TGCGCCAGCAGCCAAGACAACAGCTATGGCTACACCTTC | CASSQDNSYGYTF
- | TRBJ1-1 | TRBV29-1 | - | TGCAGCGTTGAAGGGGGCGGGGGGTTAAATGAAGCTTTCTTT | CSVEGGGGLNEAFF
- | TRBJ1-3 | TRBV5-1 | - | TGCGCCAGCAGCCCGGAGGGTATGTCAGAGGGAAACACCATATATTTT | CASSPEGMSEGNTIYF
TRBD2 | TRBJ2-3 | TRBV19 | - | TGTGCCAGTAGTCTAGGGACTAGCGGGGGGGCAGTGACAGATACGCAGTATTTT | CASSLGTSGGAVTDTQYF
- | TRBJ1-5 | TRBV6-5 | - | TGTGCCAGCAGTTACGTCGGCAATCAGCCCCAGCATTTT | CASSYVGNQPQHF
TRBD2 | TRBJ2-3 | TRBV6-4 | many | TGTGCCAGCAGTGACGACGGGGGGGCCACAGATACGCAGTATTTT | CASSDDGGATDTQYF
- | TRBJ2-2 | TRBV5-1 | - | TGCGCCAGCAGCTTGGGGGCAGGGGAGCTGTTTTTT | CASSLGAGELFF
TRBD2 | TRBJ2-5 | TRBV9 | - | TGTGCCAGCAGTCGAGGCGGGGGGGTGTCGGAGACCCAGTACTTC | CASSRGGGVSETQYF
TRBD2 | TRBJ2-3 | TRBV7-3 | - | TGTGCCAGCAGCTTCTCTAGCGGGGGCACAGATACGCAGTATTTT | CASSFSSGGTDTQYF
TRBD2 | TRBJ2-1 | TRBV19 | - | TGTGCCAGTAGGGTAGCGGGGGGGCCAATGGATGAGCAGTTCTTC | CASRVAGGPMDEQFF
TRBD1 | TRBJ1-4 | TRBV7-8 | - | TGTGCCAGCAGCTTAGACGGCGGACAGGGGTTTAATGAAAAACTGTTTTTT | CASSLDGGQGFNEKLFF
TRBD2 | TRBJ2-3 | TRBV4-2 | - | TGTGCCAGCAGCCAGAGAAGCCCGGCTAGCGGGGGGGCAAATACGCAGTATTTT | CASSQRSPASGGANTQYF
TRBD1 | TRBJ1-1 | TRBV30 | - | TGTGCCTGGAGTGTTCGGGACAGGGTCGTGCACGCTGAAGCTTTCTTT | CAWSVRDRVVHAEAFF
TRBD1 | TRBJ1-2 | TRBV5-6 | - | TGTGCCAGCAGCTCCTGGGACAGGGGGCGTTACTATGGCTACACCTTC | CASSSWDRGRYYGYTF
- | TRBJ2-3 | TRBV9 | - | TGTGCCAGCAGCGACGGGGGACTTACGCAGTATTTT | CASSDGGLTQYF
TRBD1 | TRBJ1-3 | TRBV5-1 | - | TGCGCCAGCAGCATTGGGGACAGGGGGAGCTCTGGAAACACCATATATTTT | CASSIGDRGSSGNTIYF
TRBD2 | TRBJ2-7 | TRBV2 | few | TGTGCCAGCAGTGAGCTAGCGGGGGTGGAGCAGTACTTC | CASSELAGVEQYF
- | TRBJ1-1 | TRBV30 | once | TGTGCCTGGATCCGCCTCCCCGGCACTGAAGCTTTCTTT | CAWIRLPGTEAFF
- | TRBJ1-5 | TRBV28 | - | TGTGCCAGCAGTGGTCGACTTCGGCCCCAGCATTTT | CASSGRLRPQHF
TRBD2 | TRBJ2-1 | TRBV5-1 | - | TGCGCCAGCAGCTTACTAGCGGGGGGAGGGAATGAGCAGTTCTTC | CASSLLAGGGNEQFF
- | TRBJ1-2 | TRBV19 | - | TGTGCCAGTAGTTTTGGGACTGGTTTTTATGGCTACACCTTC | CASSFGTGFYGYTF
- | TRBJ1-1 | TRBV19 | - | TGTGCCAGTAGTATGGGGGCCACTGAAGCTTTCTTT | CASSMGATEAFF
TRBD1 | TRBJ1-1 | TRBV11-1 | - | TGTGCCAGCAGCTCAGACAGGGTCACTGAAGCTTTCTTT | CASSSDRVTEAFF
TRBD2 | TRBJ2-2 | TRBV7-8 | - | TGTGCCAGCAGCCCAGGACTAGCGGGGGCAGCCGGGGAGCTGTTTTTT | CASSPGLAGAAGELFF
- | TRBJ2-3 | TRBV2 | few | TGTGCCAGCAGCGAACCGGGTCTTGACACAGATACGCAGTATTTT | CASSEPGLDTDTQYF
- | TRBJ1-1 | TRBV19 | - | TGTGCCAGTAGCAAGGGGAGAGGGGGCACTGAAGCTTTCTTT | CASSKGRGGTEAFF
TRBD1 | TRBJ1-6 | TRBV2 | - | TGTGCCAGCAGTGAATTAGGAAGGACAGGGCTTTCACCCCTCCACTTT | CASSELGRTGLSPLHF
- | TRBJ1-3 | TRBV6-2/TRBV6-3 | - | TGTGCCAGCAGTTCCAGGGGAGCCGGAAACACCATATATTTT | CASSSRGAGNTIYF
- | TRBJ1-5 | TRBV9 | - | TGTGCCAGCAGCGTAGGTGTGGGGGGTCAGGGCAATCAGCCCCAGCATTTT | CASSVGVGGQGNQPQHF
TRBD2 | TRBJ2-1 | TRBV7-2 | few | TGTGCCAGCCCCCCGGCTAGCGGGGGGGGAGGTTACAATGAGCAGTTCTTC | CASPPASGGGGYNEQFF
- | TRBJ2-2 | TRBV5-1 | - | TGCGCCAGCAGCTTGGAAGGGAGCCCCGGGGAGCTGTTTTTT | CASSLEGSPGELFF
TRBD2 | TRBJ2-7 | TRBV10-3 | - | TGTGCCATCAGTGGGACTAGCGGGGCCGCGGGTTACGAGCAGTACTTC | CAISGTSGAAGYEQYF
- | TRBJ2-7 | TRBV6-5 | - | TGTGCCACCAGGTTAGTCGGCGAGCAGTACTTC | CATRLVGEQYF
- | TRBJ2-4 | TRBV24-1 | - | TGTGCCACCAGTGATTGGGGACTGCTAGCCAAAAACATTCAGTACTTC | CATSDWGLLAKNIQYF
- | TRBJ1-3 | TRBV30 | - | TGTGCCTGGAGTACAGGGTATCAGGGAAACACCATATATTTT | CAWSTGYQGNTIYF